Detailed here is one T cell receptor (beta chain). The antigen is unknown. The data stem from a study of shared clonotypes between healthy human individuals. General observations from the study: The study generally estimated greater richness for naive than memory subsets.

This CDR3 comprises 14 residues. The germline V gene encodes CDR1 SGHRS and CDR2 YFSETQ. J lost 5 bases, V lost 6 bases, and 6 bases had no gene match. Profiling relied on immunoSEQ multiplex PCR, and the TCRdb table lists in-frame clones only, not all of them. The repertoire has a few hundred thousand clones, 95% to 98% of them found once; the top ten carry roughly 0.055%. The specimen was naive CD4+ T cells sorted from blood. This sample's subset: CD45RA+ positively selected. This chain links TRBV5-1 with TRBJ2-1; TRBD2 matches at 9 bases. The receptor was derived from a woman aged 30 to 39 in good health. This CDR3 reads CASTDLAGDNEQFF. DNA of the CDR3: TGCGCCAGCACGGACTTAGCGGGGGACAATGAGCAGTTCTTC.